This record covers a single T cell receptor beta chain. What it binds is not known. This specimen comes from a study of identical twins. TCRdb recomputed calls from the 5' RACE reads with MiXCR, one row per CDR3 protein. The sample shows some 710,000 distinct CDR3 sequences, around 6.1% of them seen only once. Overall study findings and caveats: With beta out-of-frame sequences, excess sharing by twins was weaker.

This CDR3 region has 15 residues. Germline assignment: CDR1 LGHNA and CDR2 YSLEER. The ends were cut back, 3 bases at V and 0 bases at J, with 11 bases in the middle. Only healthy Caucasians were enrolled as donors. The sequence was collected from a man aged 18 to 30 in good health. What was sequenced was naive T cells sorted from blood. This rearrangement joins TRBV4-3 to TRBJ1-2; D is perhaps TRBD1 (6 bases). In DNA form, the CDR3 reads TGCGCCAGCAGCCAGGACAGTACCTCTAACTATGGCTACACCTTC. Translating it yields CASSQDSTSNYGYTF.